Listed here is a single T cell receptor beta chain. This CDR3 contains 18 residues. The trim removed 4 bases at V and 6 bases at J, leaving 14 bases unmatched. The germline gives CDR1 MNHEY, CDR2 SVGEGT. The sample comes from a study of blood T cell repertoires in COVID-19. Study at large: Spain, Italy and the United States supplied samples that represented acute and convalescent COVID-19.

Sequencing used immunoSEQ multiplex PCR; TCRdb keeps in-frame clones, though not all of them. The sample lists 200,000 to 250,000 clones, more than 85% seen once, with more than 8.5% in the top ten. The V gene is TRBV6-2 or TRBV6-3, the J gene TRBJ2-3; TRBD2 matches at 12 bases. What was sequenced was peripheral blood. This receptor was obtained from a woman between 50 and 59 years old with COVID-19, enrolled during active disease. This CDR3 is CASSSRLAGVQGTDTQYF. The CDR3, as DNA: TGTGCCAGCAGTTCGCGACTAGCGGGGGTTCAGGGAACGGATACGCAGTATTTT.